The clone carrying this T cell receptor (beta chain) was counted a single time. Primers for the PCR totalled 60 Vbeta and 13 Jbeta. This table comes from immunoSEQ multiplex PCR, and its TCRdb copy is limited to in-frame clones, with some not included. The sample holds approximately 220,000 clones, 75% to 85% seen once. The data are from a study of cytomegalovirus exposure and HLA in healthy donors. The CDR3 runs to 17 residues. The V gene's germline CDR1 is MNHEY and CDR2 SMNVEV (reference sequence). After removal of 5 bases from V and 8 bases from J, the junction contained 19 bases not matched to a gene.

This clonotype originated in a girl between 5 and 17 years old in good health and CMV-seronegative. The V and J genes are TRBV27 and TRBJ1-1; 8 positions match TRBD1. Sequencing was done on a sample of PBMCs. This chain's CDR3 is CASSQPASPGTGYEAFF. The CDR3 DNA sequence: TGTGCCAGCAGTCAACCCGCTTCGCCCGGGACAGGCTACGAAGCTTTCTTT.